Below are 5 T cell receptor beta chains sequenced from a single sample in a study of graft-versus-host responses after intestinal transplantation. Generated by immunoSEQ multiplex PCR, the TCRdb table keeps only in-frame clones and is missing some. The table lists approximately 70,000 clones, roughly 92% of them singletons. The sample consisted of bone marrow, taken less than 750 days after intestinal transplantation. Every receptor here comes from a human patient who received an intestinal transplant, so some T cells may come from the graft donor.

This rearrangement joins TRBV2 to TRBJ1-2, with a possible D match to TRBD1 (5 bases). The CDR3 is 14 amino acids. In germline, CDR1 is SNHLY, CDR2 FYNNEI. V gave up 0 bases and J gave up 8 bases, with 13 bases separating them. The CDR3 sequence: CASSEALPGRGYTF. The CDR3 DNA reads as TGTGCCAGCAGTGAAGCTTTGCCGGGACGCGGCTACACCTTC.

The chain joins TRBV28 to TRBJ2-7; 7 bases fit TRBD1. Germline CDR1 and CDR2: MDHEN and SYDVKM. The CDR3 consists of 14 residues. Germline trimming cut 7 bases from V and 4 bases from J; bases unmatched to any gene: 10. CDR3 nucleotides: TGTGCCAGCATTCCCGGGACAGAGGGATACGAGCAGTACTTC. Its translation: CASIPGTEGYEQYF. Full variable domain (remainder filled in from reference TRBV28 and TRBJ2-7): DVKVTQSSRYLVKRTGEKVFLECVQDMDHENMFWYRQDPGLGLRLIYFSYDVKMKEKGDIPEGYSVSREKKERFSLILESASTNQTSMYLCASIPGTEGYEQYFGPGTRLTVT.

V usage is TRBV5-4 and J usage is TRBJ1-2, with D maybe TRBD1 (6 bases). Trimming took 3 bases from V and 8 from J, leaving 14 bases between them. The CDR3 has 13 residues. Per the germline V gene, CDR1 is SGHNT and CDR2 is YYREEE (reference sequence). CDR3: CASSSPGAGGYTF. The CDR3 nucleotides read TGTGCCAGCAGCTCACCGGGGGCGGGGGGCTACACCTTC.

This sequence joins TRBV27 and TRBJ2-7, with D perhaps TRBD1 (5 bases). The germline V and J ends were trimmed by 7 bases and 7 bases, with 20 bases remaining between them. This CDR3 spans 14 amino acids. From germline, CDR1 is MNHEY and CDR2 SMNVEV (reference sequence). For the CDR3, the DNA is TGTGCCAGCAACCCGTGGGGCAGGGCGTGGGAGCAGTACTTC. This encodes CASNPWGRAWEQYF.

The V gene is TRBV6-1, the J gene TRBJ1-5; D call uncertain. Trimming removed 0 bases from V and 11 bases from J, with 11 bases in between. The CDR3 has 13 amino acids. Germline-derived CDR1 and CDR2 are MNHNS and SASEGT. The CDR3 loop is CASSEAPGTAQHF. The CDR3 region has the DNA TGTGCCAGCAGTGAAGCCCCCGGAACGGCCCAGCATTTT.